Below, 20 T cell receptor beta chains from the same sample are listed, as sequenced in a study of cytomegalovirus exposure and HLA in healthy donors. PCR involved 60 Vbeta and 13 Jbeta primers. Method: immunoSEQ multiplex PCR; TCRdb's copy keeps in-frame clones and lacks some. The sample data list around 160,000 clones. The sample comprised PBMCs. These receptors all stem from a woman aged 45-59 years in good health and CMV-seronegative.

The rearrangement links TRBV30 to TRBJ1-2; 7 bases match TRBD1. The CDR3 covers 13 residues. The V gene end was trimmed by 5 bases and the J gene end by 4 bases; junction bases not matched to a gene: 7. The germline CDR1 and CDR2 sequences are GTSNPN and SVGIG (reference sequence). The CDR3 region is CAWGGQHLYGYTF. DNA of the CDR3: TGTGCCTGGGGGGGACAGCACCTCTATGGCTACACCTTC.

The V gene is TRBV18, the J gene TRBJ1-5; maybe TRBD1 (5 bases). Trimming stripped 4 bases from V and 10 bases from J, with 11 bases between. This CDR3 is built from 12 residues. Germline assignment: CDR1 KGHSH and CDR2 LQKENI. CDR3 DNA sequence: TGTGCCAGCTCACTCAGGGAAGGCCCCCAGCATTTT. Residues: CASSLREGPQHF.

The V gene is TRBV4-2, the J gene TRBJ2-7; the D gene is possibly TRBD2 (6 bases). The CDR3 contains 16 residues. The germline V and J ends were trimmed by 4 bases and 2 bases, with 18 bases remaining between them. The germline V gene encodes CDR1 LGHNA and CDR2 YNFKEQ. CDR3 bases: TGTGCCAGCAGCCCTCTTCCGGGACTGGAGACCTACGAGCAGTACTTC. Encoded protein: CASSPLPGLETYEQYF.

The chain has TRBV5-8 and TRBJ2-3; D is perhaps TRBD2 (6 bases). Germline-derived CDR1 and CDR2 are SGHTS and YDEGEE. V lost 0 bases, J lost 0 bases, and 8 bases lay in between. The CDR3 is 15 amino acids. CDR3 nucleotides: TGTGCCAGCAGCTTGGGGGGGACTAGCACAGATACGCAGTATTTT. Residues: CASSLGGTSTDTQYF.

The chain joins TRBV30 to TRBJ1-1, with 9 bases matching TRBD1. Germline V gives CDR1 GTSNPN, CDR2 SVGIG (reference sequence). The CDR3 is 12 amino acids. Trimming removed 8 bases from V and 5 bases from J; junction bases left unmatched: 6. The CDR3 nucleotides read TGTGCCGCCCACAGGGGGCCTACTGAAGCTTTCTTT. It encodes CAAHRGPTEAFF.

The chain employs TRBV19 and TRBJ1-2, with 8 bases identical to TRBD1. The CDR3 loop spans 13 amino acids. After removal of 8 bases from V and 4 bases from J, the junction contained 6 bases not matched to a gene. CDR1 is LNHDA, CDR2 SQIVND, per germline (reference sequence). In DNA, the CDR3 is TGTGCCAGTCGGACAGGGATTGGCTATGGCTACACCTTC. Protein: CASRTGIGYGYTF.

The genes are TRBV2 and TRBJ2-5, with 11 bases matching TRBD2. Looked up from germline, CDR1 is SNHLY and CDR2 is FYNNEI. V trimming: 2 bases; J trimming: 5 bases; junction bases outside the gene matches: 4. The CDR3 is 15 amino acids. DNA for the CDR3: TGTGCCAGCAGTGAAACTAGCGGGGGAGGGGAGACCCAGTACTTC. Encoded protein: CASSETSGGGETQYF.

V is TRBV5-1 and J is TRBJ2-3; 12 bases fit TRBD2. V shed 2 bases and J 2 bases; nucleotides not matched to a gene: 3. The CDR3 loop spans 16 amino acids. Germline V gene data show CDR1 as SGHRS and CDR2 as YFSETQ. The CDR3, as DNA: TGCGCCAGCAGCTTCCGGACTAGCGGGACCACAGATACGCAGTATTTT. This sequence encodes CASSFRTSGTTDTQYF.

This chain uses TRBV19 with TRBJ2-5, with TRBD2 as a possible D gene (5 bases). This CDR3 region has 15 residues. CDR1 and CDR2 (germline): LNHDA, SQIVND (reference sequence). Trimming took off 3 bases at V and 4 bases at J, with 15 bases between the two ends. The CDR3 here is CASSMAPASGETQYF. The DNA of the CDR3 is TGTGCCAGTAGTATGGCTCCGGCAAGCGGAGAGACCCAGTACTTC.

The V and J genes are TRBV7-2 and TRBJ2-1; TRBD2 agrees at 11 bases. Germline trimming cut 1 base from V and 1 base from J; bases unmatched to any gene: 0. Germline lookup yields CDR1 SGHTA and CDR2 FQGNSA. This CDR3 is built from 16 residues. The CDR3: CASSLGLAGSYNEQFF. Written as DNA, the CDR3 is TGTGCCAGCAGCTTAGGACTAGCGGGATCCTACAATGAGCAGTTCTTC. Filled out from reference TRBV7-2 and TRBJ2-1, the complete variable domain reads GAGVSQSPSNKVTEKGKDVELRCDPISGHTALYWYRQSLGQGLEFLIYFQGNSAPDKSGLPSDRFSAERTGGSVSTLTIQRTQQEDSAVYLCASSLGLAGSYNEQFFGPGTRLTVL.

V usage is TRBV23-1 and J usage is TRBJ1-2; D unclear. TRBV23-1 is an ORF, and what it does is uncertain. The V end was cut by 0 bases, the J end by 6 bases, with 11 bases between. The CDR3 covers 14 residues. The CDR3 loop is CASSQSLAEDGYTF. The CDR3 nucleotides read TGCGCCAGCAGTCAATCGCTAGCTGAGGATGGCTACACCTTC.

The V gene is TRBV30, the J gene TRBJ1-2; the match to TRBD1 covers 8 bases. The CDR3 extends over 16 amino acids. V shed 4 bases, J shed 3 bases, and the junction held 13 bases outside the gene matches. CDR1 is GTSNPN, CDR2 SVGIG, per germline (reference sequence). The CDR3 nucleotides are TGTGCCTGGAAAAGCTCGGGGGACAGGTCATACTATGGCTACACCTTC. Its translation is CAWKSSGDRSYYGYTF.

V gene TRBV28 combines with J gene TRBJ1-5; TRBD1 agrees at 7 bases. Germline V lookup: CDR1 MDHEN, CDR2 SYDVKM. CDR3 size: 14 residues. Losses at the gene ends were 2 bases for V and 7 bases for J; bases not matched to a gene: 5. The CDR3 sequence is CASSLVQGGQPQHF. The CDR3 DNA reads as TGTGCCAGCAGTTTAGTCCAGGGGGGACAGCCCCAGCATTTT.

The J gene is TRBJ1-1, the V gene TRBV27; tentatively, D is TRBD1 (6 bases). Germline V CDR1 and CDR2: MNHEY, SMNVEV (reference sequence). This CDR3 contains 15 residues. V was shortened by 4 bases and J by 5 bases, with 17 bases between the two germline ends. CDR3 amino acids: CASSSDRTLSTEAFF. The CDR3 DNA reads TGTGCCAGCAGTTCAGACAGGACCCTTTCTACTGAAGCTTTCTTT.

The chain recombines TRBV29-1 with TRBJ1-4, with a weak D call TRBD1 (5 bases). There are 13 residues in the CDR3. Trimming removed 3 bases at V and 7 bases at J, with 12 bases between. Germline lookup yields CDR1 SQVTM and CDR2 ANQGSEA. The CDR3 region is CSVDRGEGEKLFF. The CDR3 region has the DNA TGCAGCGTTGATCGAGGGGAGGGTGAAAAACTGTTTTTT. Supplemented by reference TRBV29-1 and TRBJ1-4, the full variable domain reads SAVISQKPSRDICQRGTSLTIQCQVDSQVTMMFWYRQQPGQSLTLIATANQGSEATYESGFVIDKFPISRPNLTFSTLTVSNMSPEDSSIYLCSVDRGEGEKLFFGSGTQLSVL.

This sequence joins TRBV6-6 and TRBJ2-7; perhaps TRBD2 as D (5 bases). The length of the CDR3 is 14 residues. V lost 6 bases and J 1 base, leaving 13 bases between the germline ends. CDR1 is MNHNY, CDR2 SVGAGI, per germline (reference sequence). The CDR3 DNA reads as TGTGCCAGCAGAGGACCTAGCCAGTCCTACGAGCAGTACTTC. Translating gives CASRGPSQSYEQYF.

The chain uses TRBV5-4 and TRBJ2-1, with 8 positions matching TRBD2. V lost 6 bases, J lost 7 bases, and 12 bases stayed unmatched. The CDR3 sequence is 15 residues long. Germline V gives CDR1 SGHNT, CDR2 YYREEE (reference sequence). CDR3 region: CASTLPGGPGNEQFF. For the CDR3, the DNA is TGTGCCAGCACCCTCCCGGGGGGGCCAGGAAATGAGCAGTTCTTC.

CDR3 protein: CASSLRLADYNEQFF. The CDR3 DNA reads as TGTGCCAGCAGCTTAAGACTAGCTGATTACAATGAGCAGTTCTTC. The V call is TRBV7-9, the J call TRBJ2-1, with TRBD2 matching 7 bases. Germline assignment: CDR1 SEHNR and CDR2 FQNEAQ (reference sequence). V shed 2 bases and J 4 bases; nucleotides not matched to a gene: 5. The CDR3 extends over 15 amino acids. Filled out from reference TRBV7-9 and TRBJ2-1, the complete variable domain reads DTGVSQNPRHKITKRGQNVTFRCDPISEHNRLYWYRQTLGQGPEFLTYFQNEAQLEKSRLLSDRFSAERPKGSFSTLEIQRTEQGDSAMYLCASSLRLADYNEQFFGPGTRLTVL.

The chain employs TRBV7-9 and TRBJ2-1; tentatively, D is TRBD2 (6 bases). This CDR3 is 15 amino acids long. Looked up from germline, CDR1 is SEHNR and CDR2 is FQNEAQ (reference sequence). Between the trimmed V and J ends, which lost 5 bases and 7 bases, there was a span of 18 bases. CDR3 DNA sequence: TGTGCCAGCAGCCACTGGCGGGATGGGGGTAATGAGCAGTTCTTC. It encodes CASSHWRDGGNEQFF.

The chain joins TRBV7-9 to TRBJ2-7; maybe TRBD2 (6 bases). V was pared by 0 bases and J by 1 base, with 13 bases between. The CDR3 loop spans 16 amino acids. The germline CDR1 and CDR2 sequences are SEHNR and FQNEAQ (reference sequence). CDR3 nucleotide sequence: TGTGCCAGCAGCTTAGCGCTGGCGGGATCGTCCTACGAGCAGTACTTC. Its protein product is CASSLALAGSSYEQYF.